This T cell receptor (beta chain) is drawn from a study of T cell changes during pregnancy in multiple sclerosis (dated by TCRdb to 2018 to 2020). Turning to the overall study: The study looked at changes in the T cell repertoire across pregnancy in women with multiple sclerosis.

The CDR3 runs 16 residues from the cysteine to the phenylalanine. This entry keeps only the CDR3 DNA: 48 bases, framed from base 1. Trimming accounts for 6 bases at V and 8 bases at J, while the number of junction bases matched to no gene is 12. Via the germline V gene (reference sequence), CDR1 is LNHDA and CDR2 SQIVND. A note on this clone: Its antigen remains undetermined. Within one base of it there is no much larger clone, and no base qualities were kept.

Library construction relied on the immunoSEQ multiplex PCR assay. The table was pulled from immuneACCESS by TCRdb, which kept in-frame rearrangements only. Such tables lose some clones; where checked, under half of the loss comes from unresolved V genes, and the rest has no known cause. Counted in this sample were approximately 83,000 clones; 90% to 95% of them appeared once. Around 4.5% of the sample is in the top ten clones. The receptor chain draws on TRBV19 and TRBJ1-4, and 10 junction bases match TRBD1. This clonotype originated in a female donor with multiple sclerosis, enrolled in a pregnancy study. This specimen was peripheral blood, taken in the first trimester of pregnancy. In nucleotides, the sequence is TGTGCCAGTAGCCCGGGACAGGGGCTCAGTAAGGAAAAACTGTTTTTT. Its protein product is CASSPGQGLSKEKLFF.